Presented here are 8 T cell receptor beta chains from one specimen sequenced in a study of identical twins listed by TCRdb under 2016. The library relied on 5' RACE. The sequencer was an Illumina HiSeq 2000. The public reads were reanalyzed by TCRdb: fastp trimming at Q25, MiXCR alignment, in-frame beta chains only. Rows with a matching CDR3 protein are joined into one entry that keeps the most common DNA and genes. This sample is represented by just under 550,000 distinct CDR3 sequences; around 15% of them were singletons. The ten largest clones capture around 0.4% of the sample. These same data were also listed under a study on yellow fever vaccine responses in identical twins.

Sequencing was carried out using CD4+ T cells sorted from blood. These TCRs come from a young woman in good health.

This chain joins TRBV5-1 and TRBJ2-7; tentatively, D is TRBD1 or TRBD2 (6 bases each). This CDR3 is 14 amino acids long. V was trimmed by 4 bases and J by 5 bases, leaving 16 bases between them. Germline CDR1 is SGHRS and CDR2 is YFSETQ. In DNA form, the CDR3 reads TGCGCCAGCAGCCCTAGAGGGGGGTCCAACGAGCAGTACTTC. Amino acid sequence: CASSPRGGSNEQYF.

J is TRBJ2-6 and V is TRBV6-1; tentatively, D is TRBD2 (6 bases). The CDR3 has 14 residues. Germline V gene sequence: CDR1 MNHNS, CDR2 SASEGT. The germline V and J ends were trimmed by 7 bases and 1 base, with 8 bases remaining between them. The DNA for the CDR3 is TGTGCCAGCAAGGAGGGGTCTGGGGCCAACGTCCTGACTTTC. As protein: CASKEGSGANVLTF.

The chain combines TRBV10-2 with TRBJ1-3; TRBD1 aligns across 7 bases. Germline loops: CDR1 WSHSY, CDR2 SAAADI. Trimming at V came to 7 bases and at J to 7 bases, leaving 1 base not matched to a gene. The CDR3 contains 11 residues. The CDR3 region has the DNA TGCGCCAGCACACAGGGGAACACCATATATTTT. This sequence encodes CASTQGNTIYF.

This clonotype turned up a few times. The J gene is TRBJ2-2, the V gene TRBV7-7, with TRBD1 identical over 10 bases. This CDR3 contains 15 residues. J gave up 5 bases and V 5 bases, and 5 bases lay outside the gene matches. Germline V lookup: CDR1 SSHAT, CDR2 FNYEAQ (reference sequence). In DNA form, the CDR3 reads TGTGCCAGCAGCCTCGGGACAGGGGTTACCGGGGAGCTGTTTTTT. It yields the protein CASSLGTGVTGELFF.

In its sample, this clonotype was seen a few times. V is TRBV7-4 and J is TRBJ2-4; 12 bases fit TRBD2. Germline CDR1 and CDR2: SGHVT and SQSDAQ. This CDR3 comprises 17 residues. Losses at the gene ends were 5 bases for V and 0 bases for J; bases not matched to a gene: 5. The CDR3 nucleotides read TGTGCCAGCAGCCCCTGGACTAGCGGGATAGCCAAAAACATTCAGTACTTC. Encoded protein: CASSPWTSGIAKNIQYF.

The rearrangement uses TRBV12-3 or TRBV12-4 and TRBJ2-1; 7 bases are shared with TRBD2. Trimming removed 0 bases from V and 5 bases from J; junction bases left unmatched: 4. CDR3 length equals 15 residues. The CDR3 reads CASSLARLADNEQFF. In DNA, the CDR3 is TGTGCCAGCAGTTTAGCGCGCCTAGCGGACAATGAGCAGTTCTTC.

This clonotype showed up many times. The rearrangement joins TRBV29-1 to TRBJ2-2; the D gene is possibly TRBD1 (6 bases). The germline gives CDR1 SQVTM, CDR2 ANQGSEA. CDR3 length: 14 residues. V dropped 8 bases and J dropped 2 bases, with 15 bases sitting between them. The CDR3 reads CSFGDRPNTGELFF. In DNA form, the CDR3 reads TGCAGCTTTGGAGACAGGCCAAACACCGGGGAGCTGTTTTTT.

The chain uses TRBV10-3 and TRBJ2-2; the match to TRBD2 covers 8 bases. Trimming at V came to 11 bases and at J to 6 bases, leaving 2 bases not matched to a gene. The CDR3 spans 11 residues. In germline, CDR1 is ENHRY, CDR2 SYGVKD. The CDR3 region has the DNA TGTGCCTGTAGCGGGGCCGGGGAGCTGTTTTTT. It codes for CACSGAGELFF.